This T cell receptor beta chain was captured by sequencing in a study of glioma-infiltrating T cells. Study-level points and caveats: CDR3 overlap between tissue and blood was very small. Tissue-blood divergence was below expectation in non-neoplastic patients, above in gliomas.

The germline CDR1 and CDR2 sequences are MGHRA and YSYEKL. This CDR3 is built from 19 residues. V shed 0 bases, J shed 7 bases, and the junction held 13 bases outside the gene matches. Comment on this clonotype: What it recognizes is unknown.

Amplification of TCR alpha and beta CDR3 regions from RNA used iRepertoire nested multiplex PCR. One-step reverse transcription and amplification started from roughly 100-400 ng of tissue mRNA or PBMC total RNA. TCRdb re-analysed the multiplex PCR reads in MiXCR, keeping a single row per CDR3 protein. The repertoire consists of approximately 89,000 distinct CDR3 sequences, with 23% occurring once and the leading ten covering roughly 7%. The receptor was derived from a human donor with low-grade glioma or glioblastoma, undergoing nonglioma brain surgery, or in good health (not recorded which). V and J are TRBV4-1 and TRBJ1-5, with 12 positions matching TRBD1. Source material: glioma tissue, nonneoplastic brain tissue, or PBMCs (not recorded which). The CDR3 loop reads CASSQERSGTGGGRQPQHF. The CDR3, as DNA: TGCGCCAGCAGCCAAGAGAGATCCGGGACAGGGGGCGGTCGGCAGCCCCAGCATTTT.